A selection of T cell receptor beta chains follows, all from one sample in a study of shared clonotypes between healthy human individuals. The data were produced by immunoSEQ multiplex PCR, yet TCRdb's version contains in-frame clones alone and is incomplete. The data show roughly 700,000 clones, approximately 79% seen once. The sequenced material came from memory CD4+ T cells sorted from blood. These receptors were obtained from a woman under 40 in good health. CDR3s include the opening cysteine and the closing phenylalanine or tryptophan. The D gene is left open where the match is weak. Not all rows give a size; the values are once, few, many and, for expanded clones, a class.

V gene	D gene	clone size	J gene	CDR3 protein	CDR3 DNA
TRBV28	TRBD1	-	TRBJ1-3	CASYTQGAPGNTIYF	TGTGCCAGCTACACTCAGGGGGCGCCTGGAAACACCATATATTTT
TRBV25-1	TRBD2	-	TRBJ2-3	CASHGLATDTQYF	TGTGCCAGCCACGGACTAGCCACAGATACGCAGTATTTT
TRBV5-1	-	-	TRBJ2-5	CASSLGHRDQETQYF	TGCGCCAGCAGCCTGGGGCACAGGGATCAAGAGACCCAGTACTTC
TRBV11-2	TRBD1	-	TRBJ1-5	CASSLTGLNQPQHF	TGTGCCAGCAGCTTGACAGGGCTCAATCAGCCCCAGCATTTT
TRBV19	-	-	TRBJ2-7	CASSTVDEQYF	TGTGCCAGTAGTACTGTTGACGAGCAGTACTTC
TRBV6-6	TRBD1	few	TRBJ1-2	CASTRGTGNYGYTF	TGTGCCAGCACACGGGGGACAGGGAACTATGGCTACACCTTC
TRBV11-2	TRBD1	-	TRBJ2-7	CASSRDRFYEQYF	TGTGCCAGCAGCCGGGACAGATTCTACGAGCAGTACTTC
TRBV7-9	-	-	TRBJ2-3	CASTPVGTQYF	TGTGCCAGCACCCCGGTGGGTACGCAGTATTTT
TRBV29-1	-	-	TRBJ1-5	CSAPGPNQPQHF	TGCAGCGCCCCGGGACCAAATCAGCCCCAGCATTTT
TRBV27	-	few	TRBJ1-2	CASSLSQGIYGYTF	TGTGCCAGCAGTTTATCGCAGGGTATCTATGGCTACACCTTC
TRBV7-3	-	-	TRBJ1-1	CASSLTVKGTEAFF	TGTGCCAGCAGCTTAACGGTAAAGGGGACTGAAGCTTTCTTT
TRBV5-1	-	-	TRBJ2-2	CASSSAGQFTGELFF	TGCGCCAGCAGCTCCGCGGGACAGTTCACCGGGGAGCTGTTTTTT
TRBV5-1	TRBD2	-	TRBJ2-1	CASSLASGSPRGQFF	TGCGCCAGCAGCCTGGCTAGCGGCAGCCCTAGAGGGCAGTTCTTC
TRBV2	-	-	TRBJ2-1	CASSRTANEQFF	TGTGCCAGCTCTCGGACTGCTAATGAGCAGTTCTTC
TRBV30	-	-	TRBJ2-5	CAWGPPGRVRETQYF	TGTGCCTGGGGCCCCCCGGGGCGGGTTCGAGAGACCCAGTACTTC
TRBV9	TRBD1	-	TRBJ2-6	CASSIRDRGTGANVLTF	TGTGCCAGCAGCATCCGGGACAGGGGCACTGGGGCCAACGTCCTGACTTTC
TRBV27	-	-	TRBJ2-2	CASSPYNTGELFF	TGTGCCAGCAGTCCTTATAACACCGGGGAGCTGTTTTTT
TRBV18	-	-	TRBJ1-5	CASSEGRAGQPQHF	TGTGCCAGCTCAGAGGGTAGGGCGGGTCAGCCCCAGCATTTT
TRBV30	-	-	TRBJ2-7	CAWSTSGYEQYF	-
TRBV19	TRBD1	many	TRBJ1-5	CASSSGTEAVGEPQHF	TGTGCCAGTAGTTCCGGGACAGAGGCGGTTGGTGAGCCCCAGCATTTT
TRBV4-2	TRBD1	few	TRBJ1-2	CASEEGTGGGYTF	TGTGCCAGCGAAGAGGGGACAGGCGGTGGCTACACCTTC
TRBV29-1	-	once	TRBJ1-5	CSVGDPNQPQHF	TGCAGCGTGGGGGATCCCAATCAGCCCCAGCATTTT